The present TCR beta chain was sequenced within a study of blood T cell repertoires in COVID-19. Profiled with immunoSEQ multiplex PCR; TCRdb holds only in-frame clones, not every one. The data show some 240,000 clones, 80% to 90% seen once. A remark on this clone: At the DNA level, this CDR3 is encoded by other sequences in the same sample as well.

V was clipped by 0 bases and J by 2 bases; unmatched bases: 1. The germline gives CDR1 SGDLS, CDR2 YYNGEE. The CDR3 covers 14 residues. Followed over time, Seattle patients had been enrolled while infection was active. The chain links TRBV9 to TRBJ2-7; TRBD2 matches 8 bases. Sequenced material: peripheral blood. The receptor's source is an elderly woman with COVID-19, enrolled during active disease. The CDR3 region is CASSVGGGTYEQYF. The CDR3, as DNA: TGTGCCAGCAGCGTAGGCGGGGGGACCTACGAGCAGTACTTC. Full variable domain (remainder filled in from reference TRBV9 and TRBJ2-7): DSGVTQTPKHLITATGQRVTLRCSPRSGDLSVYWYQQSLDQGLQFLIQYYNGEERAKGNILERFSAQQFPDLHSELNLSSLELGDSALYFCASSVGGGTYEQYFGPGTRLTVT.